What follows are 3 T cell receptor beta chains derived from one specimen sequenced in a study of blood T cell repertoires in COVID-19 (dated by TCRdb to the early 2020s). Library creation used the immunoSEQ multiplex PCR assay. This is the immuneACCESS table as TCRdb keeps it, with only in-frame sequences that have V and J called. A part of the clones is gone; compared with another copy, unresolved V genes explain less than half, and the rest is unexplained. Within this sample are roughly 500,000 clones, with 89% of them counted one time only. Together, the top ten hold around 0.92% of the sample. What was sequenced was peripheral blood. Receptors were obtained from a man aged 18 to 29 with COVID-19, enrolled during active disease.

This chain joins TRBV5-4 and TRBJ2-5; D uncertain. The CDR3 length is 12 residues. CDR1 is SGHNT, CDR2 YYREEE, per germline (reference sequence). Trimming removed 4 bases at V and 5 bases at J, with 9 bases between. The CDR3 reads CASSGRSETQYF. The CDR3 DNA is TGTGCCAGCAGCGGCCGTTCGGAGACCCAGTACTTC.

The chain has TRBV7-9 and TRBJ2-1; 12 bases line up with TRBD2. J gave up 7 bases and V 7 bases, and 8 bases lay outside the gene matches. The CDR3 has 15 residues. Germline CDR1 and CDR2: SEHNR and FQNEAQ (reference sequence). The CDR3 bases are TGTGCCAGCACGCCCGGGACTAGCGGGTGGAATGAGCAGTTCTTC. Protein: CASTPGTSGWNEQFF.

This clone came up a few times. This chain connects TRBV9 to TRBJ1-4; maybe TRBD1 (6 bases). Germline V gene data show CDR1 as SGDLS and CDR2 as YYNGEE. This CDR3 is 17 amino acids long. The V end lost 1 base, the J end lost 0 bases, and 13 bases lay between the germline ends. DNA of the CDR3: TGTGCCAGCAGCGTAAACAGGGAGACAGCAACTAATGAAAAACTGTTTTTT. Translated: CASSVNRETATNEKLFF. The full variable domain, in which reference TRBV9 and TRBJ1-4 provide the parts outside the CDR3, is DSGVTQTPKHLITATGQRVTLRCSPRSGDLSVYWYQQSLDQGLQFLIQYYNGEERAKGNILERFSAQQFPDLHSELNLSSLELGDSALYFCASSVNRETATNEKLFFGSGTQLSVL.